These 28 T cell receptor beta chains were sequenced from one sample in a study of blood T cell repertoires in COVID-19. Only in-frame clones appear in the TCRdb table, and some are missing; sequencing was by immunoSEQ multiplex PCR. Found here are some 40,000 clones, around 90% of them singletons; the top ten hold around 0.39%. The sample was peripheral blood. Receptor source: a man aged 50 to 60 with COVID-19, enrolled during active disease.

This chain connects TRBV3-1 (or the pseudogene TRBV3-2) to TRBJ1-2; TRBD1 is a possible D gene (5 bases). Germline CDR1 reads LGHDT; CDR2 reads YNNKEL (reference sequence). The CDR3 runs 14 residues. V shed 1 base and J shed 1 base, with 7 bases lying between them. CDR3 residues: CASSQGTSNYGYTF. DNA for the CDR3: TGTGCCAGCAGCCAAGGGACAAGTAACTATGGCTACACCTTC.

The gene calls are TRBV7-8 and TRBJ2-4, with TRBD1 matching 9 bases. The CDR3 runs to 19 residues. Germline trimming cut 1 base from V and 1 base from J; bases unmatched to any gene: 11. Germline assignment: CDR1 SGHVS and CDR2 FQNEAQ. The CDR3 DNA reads TGTGCCAGCAGCTTAGGGTCGTACAGGGGGCGCGGGGCCAAAAACATTCAGTACTTC. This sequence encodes CASSLGSYRGRGAKNIQYF.

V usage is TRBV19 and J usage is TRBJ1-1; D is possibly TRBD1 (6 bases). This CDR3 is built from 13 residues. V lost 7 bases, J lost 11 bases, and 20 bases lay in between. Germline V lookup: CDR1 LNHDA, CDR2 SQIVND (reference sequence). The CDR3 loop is CASIQGPGTKAFF. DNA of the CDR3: TGTGCCAGTATTCAGGGGCCGGGAACCAAGGCTTTCTTT.

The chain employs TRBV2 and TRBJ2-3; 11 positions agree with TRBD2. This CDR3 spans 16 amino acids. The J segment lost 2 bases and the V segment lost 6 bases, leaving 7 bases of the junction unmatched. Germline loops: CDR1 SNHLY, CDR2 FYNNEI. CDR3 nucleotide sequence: TGTGCCAGCAGCGCCGGGACTAGCGGTTACACAGATACGCAGTATTTT. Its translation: CASSAGTSGYTDTQYF.

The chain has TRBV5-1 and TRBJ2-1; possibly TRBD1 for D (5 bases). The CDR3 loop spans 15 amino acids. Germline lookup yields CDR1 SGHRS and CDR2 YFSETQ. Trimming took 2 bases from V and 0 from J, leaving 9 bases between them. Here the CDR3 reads CASSLGDSSYNEQFF. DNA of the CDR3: TGCGCCAGCAGCTTAGGCGACAGCTCCTACAATGAGCAGTTCTTC.

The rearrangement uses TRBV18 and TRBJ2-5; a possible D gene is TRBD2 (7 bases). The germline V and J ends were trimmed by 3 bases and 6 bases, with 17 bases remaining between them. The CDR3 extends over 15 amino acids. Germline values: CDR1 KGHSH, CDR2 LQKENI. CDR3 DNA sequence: TGTGCCAGCTCACCCGACGAGGGGGAGGGGAAGACCCAGTACTTC. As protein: CASSPDEGEGKTQYF.

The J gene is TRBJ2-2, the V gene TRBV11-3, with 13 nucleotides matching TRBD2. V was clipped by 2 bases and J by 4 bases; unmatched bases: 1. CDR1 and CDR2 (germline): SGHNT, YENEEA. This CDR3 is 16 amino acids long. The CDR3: CASSLTSGRATGELFF. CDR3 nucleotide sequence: TGTGCCAGCAGCTTAACTAGCGGGAGGGCCACCGGGGAGCTGTTTTTT.

The CDR3 region is CASSQIPGLTYEQYF. Written as DNA, the CDR3 is TGTGCCAGCAGCCAAATACCAGGGCTAACCTACGAGCAGTACTTC. The chain combines TRBV3-1 (or the pseudogene TRBV3-2) with TRBJ2-7; the D gene is possibly TRBD1 (5 bases). The V end was cut by 2 bases, the J end by 2 bases, with 13 bases between. The germline V gene has CDR1 LGHDT and CDR2 YNNKEL (reference sequence). The CDR3 loop spans 15 amino acids.

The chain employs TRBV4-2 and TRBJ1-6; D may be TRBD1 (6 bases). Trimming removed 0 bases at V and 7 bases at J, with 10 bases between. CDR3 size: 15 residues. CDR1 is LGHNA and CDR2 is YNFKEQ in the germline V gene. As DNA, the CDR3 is TGTGCCAGCAGCCAAGAGGTTAGGGGGAATTCACCCCTCCACTTT. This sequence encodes CASSQEVRGNSPLHF.

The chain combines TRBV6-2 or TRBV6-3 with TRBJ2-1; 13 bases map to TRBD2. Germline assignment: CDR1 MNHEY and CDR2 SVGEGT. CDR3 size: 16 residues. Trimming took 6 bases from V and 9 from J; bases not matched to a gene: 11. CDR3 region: CASRYGLAGVYFEQFF. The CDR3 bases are TGTGCCAGCAGATACGGACTAGCGGGAGTTTATTTTGAGCAGTTCTTC.

This chain's CDR3 is CASTFHGTGANQPQHF. Here the CDR3 DNA reads TGTGCCAGTACCTTTCACGGGACAGGGGCAAATCAGCCCCAGCATTTT. The chain links TRBV19 to TRBJ1-5; TRBD1 matches 10 bases. V shed 7 bases and J 4 bases; nucleotides not matched to a gene: 10. CDR3 size: 16 residues. CDR1 and CDR2 from the germline V gene are LNHDA and SQIVND (reference sequence).

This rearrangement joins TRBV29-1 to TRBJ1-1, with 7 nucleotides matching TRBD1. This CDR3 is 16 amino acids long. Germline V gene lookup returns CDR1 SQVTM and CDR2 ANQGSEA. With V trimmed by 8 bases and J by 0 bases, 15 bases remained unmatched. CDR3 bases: TGCAGCCCCCCAACCAGGAGACAGGGATTGAACACTGAAGCTTTCTTT. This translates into CSPPTRRQGLNTEAFF. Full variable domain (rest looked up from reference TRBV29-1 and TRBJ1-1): SAVISQKPSRDICQRGTSLTIQCQVDSQVTMMFWYRQQPGQSLTLIATANQGSEATYESGFVIDKFPISRPNLTFSTLTVSNMSPEDSSIYLCSPPTRRQGLNTEAFFGQGTRLTVV.

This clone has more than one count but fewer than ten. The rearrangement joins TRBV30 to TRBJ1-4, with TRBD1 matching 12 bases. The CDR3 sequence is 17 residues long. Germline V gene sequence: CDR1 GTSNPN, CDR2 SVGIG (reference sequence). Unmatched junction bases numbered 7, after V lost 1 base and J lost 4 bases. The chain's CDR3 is CAWSEGQGALRNEKLFF. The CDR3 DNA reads TGTGCCTGGAGTGAGGGACAGGGGGCGCTTCGTAATGAAAAACTGTTTTTT.

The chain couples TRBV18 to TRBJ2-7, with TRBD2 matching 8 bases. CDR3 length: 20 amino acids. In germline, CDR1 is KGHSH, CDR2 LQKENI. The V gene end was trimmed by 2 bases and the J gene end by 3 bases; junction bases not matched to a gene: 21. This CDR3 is CASSPTMDQGYLAGDYEQYF. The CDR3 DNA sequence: TGTGCCAGCTCACCAACGATGGATCAGGGGTATCTAGCGGGCGACTACGAGCAGTACTTC.

The CDR3: CASSGRGGDVLYGYTF. As DNA, the CDR3 is TGTGCCAGCAGCGGTAGAGGGGGTGACGTGCTCTATGGCTACACCTTC. The V gene is TRBV9, the J gene TRBJ1-2; a weak D match, TRBD1 (6 bases). This CDR3 spans 16 amino acids. Between the trimmed V and J ends, which lost 3 bases and 4 bases, there was a span of 19 bases. Germline loops: CDR1 SGDLS, CDR2 YYNGEE.

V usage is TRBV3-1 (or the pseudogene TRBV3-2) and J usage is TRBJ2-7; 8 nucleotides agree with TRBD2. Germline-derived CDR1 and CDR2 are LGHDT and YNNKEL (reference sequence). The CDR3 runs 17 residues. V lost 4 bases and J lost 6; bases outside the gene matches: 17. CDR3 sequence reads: CASSPTHQAGEGGEQYF. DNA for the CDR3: TGTGCCAGCAGCCCAACCCATCAAGCGGGAGAGGGGGGCGAGCAGTACTTC.

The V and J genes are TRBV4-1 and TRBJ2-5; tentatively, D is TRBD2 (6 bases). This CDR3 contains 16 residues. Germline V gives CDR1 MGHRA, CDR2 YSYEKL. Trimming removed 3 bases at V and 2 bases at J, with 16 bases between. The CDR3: CASSQFRLGGQETQYF. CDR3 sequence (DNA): TGCGCCAGCAGCCAGTTCCGACTAGGCGGGCAAGAGACCCAGTACTTC.

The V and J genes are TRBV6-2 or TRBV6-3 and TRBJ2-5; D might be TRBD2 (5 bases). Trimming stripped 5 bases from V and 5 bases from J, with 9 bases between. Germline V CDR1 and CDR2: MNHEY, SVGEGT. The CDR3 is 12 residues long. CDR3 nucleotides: TGTGCCAGCAGTGTGGACTGGGAGACCCAGTACTTC. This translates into CASSVDWETQYF.

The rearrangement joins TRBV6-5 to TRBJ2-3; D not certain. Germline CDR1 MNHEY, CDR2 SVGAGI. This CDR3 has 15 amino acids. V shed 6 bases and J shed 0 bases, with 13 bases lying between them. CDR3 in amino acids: CASRLQSSSTDTQYF. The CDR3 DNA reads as TGTGCCAGCAGGTTACAGAGCTCTAGCACAGATACGCAGTATTTT.

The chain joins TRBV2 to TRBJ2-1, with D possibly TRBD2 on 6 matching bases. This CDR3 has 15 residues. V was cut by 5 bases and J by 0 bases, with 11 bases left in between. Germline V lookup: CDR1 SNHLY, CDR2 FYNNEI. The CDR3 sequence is CASSLSGPSYNEQFF. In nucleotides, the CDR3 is TGTGCCAGCAGTCTTAGCGGCCCCTCCTACAATGAGCAGTTCTTC.

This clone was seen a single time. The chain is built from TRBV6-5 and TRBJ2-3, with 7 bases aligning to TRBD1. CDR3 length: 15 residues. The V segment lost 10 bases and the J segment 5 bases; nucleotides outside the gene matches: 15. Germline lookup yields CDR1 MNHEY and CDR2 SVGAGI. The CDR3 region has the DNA TGTGCCACCTCACGGAGGTCAGGGGGACAAGATACGCAGTATTTT. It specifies CATSRRSGGQDTQYF.

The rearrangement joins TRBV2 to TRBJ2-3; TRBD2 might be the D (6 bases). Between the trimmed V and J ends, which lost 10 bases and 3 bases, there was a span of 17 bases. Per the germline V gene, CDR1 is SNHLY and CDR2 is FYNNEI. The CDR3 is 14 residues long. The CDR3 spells CATQGGLITDTQYF. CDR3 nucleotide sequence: TGTGCCACCCAGGGAGGCCTCATTACAGATACGCAGTATTTT.

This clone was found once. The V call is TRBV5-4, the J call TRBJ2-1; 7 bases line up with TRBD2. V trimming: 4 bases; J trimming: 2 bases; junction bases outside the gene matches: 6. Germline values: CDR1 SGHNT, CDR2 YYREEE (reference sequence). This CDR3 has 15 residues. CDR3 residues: CASSQAGAPYNEQFF. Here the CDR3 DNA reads TGTGCCAGCAGCCAGGCGGGAGCACCCTACAATGAGCAGTTCTTC.

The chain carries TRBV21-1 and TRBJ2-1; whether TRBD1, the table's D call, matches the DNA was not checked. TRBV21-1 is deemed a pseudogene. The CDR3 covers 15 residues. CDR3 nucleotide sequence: TGTGCCAGCAGCTCCTGCGAAGGGGGTTTCTATGAGCAGTTCTTC. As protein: CASSSCEGGFYEQFF.

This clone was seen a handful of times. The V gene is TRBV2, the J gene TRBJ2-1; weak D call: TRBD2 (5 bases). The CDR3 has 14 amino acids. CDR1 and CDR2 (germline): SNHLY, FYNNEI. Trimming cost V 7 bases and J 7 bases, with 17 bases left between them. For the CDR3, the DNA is TGTGCCAGCACCCTGGCGGAGGCTCGAAATGAGCAGTTCTTC. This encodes CASTLAEARNEQFF.

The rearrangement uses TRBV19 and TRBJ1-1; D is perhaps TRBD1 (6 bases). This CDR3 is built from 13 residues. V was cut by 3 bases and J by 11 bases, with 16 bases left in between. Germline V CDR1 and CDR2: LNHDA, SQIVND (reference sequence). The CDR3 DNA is TGTGCCAGTAGTATCCGGGAAGGGGGGGACGCTTTCTTT. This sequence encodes CASSIREGGDAFF.

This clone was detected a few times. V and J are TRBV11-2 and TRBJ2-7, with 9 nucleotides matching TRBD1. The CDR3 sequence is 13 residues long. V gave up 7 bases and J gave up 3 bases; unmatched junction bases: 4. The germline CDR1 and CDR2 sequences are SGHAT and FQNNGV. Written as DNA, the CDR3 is TGTGCCAGCAACCGGGACAGGGACTACGAGCAGTACTTC. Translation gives CASNRDRDYEQYF.

CDR3 protein: CASSLATGMQYF. The CDR3 DNA reads TGCGCCAGCAGCTTGGCTACAGGGATGCAGTACTTC. V is TRBV5-1 and J is TRBJ2-7, with a possible D match to TRBD1 (6 bases). Trimming removed 0 bases from V and 9 bases from J, with 10 bases in between. The CDR3 sequence is 12 residues long. CDR1 is SGHRS and CDR2 is YFSETQ in the germline V gene.